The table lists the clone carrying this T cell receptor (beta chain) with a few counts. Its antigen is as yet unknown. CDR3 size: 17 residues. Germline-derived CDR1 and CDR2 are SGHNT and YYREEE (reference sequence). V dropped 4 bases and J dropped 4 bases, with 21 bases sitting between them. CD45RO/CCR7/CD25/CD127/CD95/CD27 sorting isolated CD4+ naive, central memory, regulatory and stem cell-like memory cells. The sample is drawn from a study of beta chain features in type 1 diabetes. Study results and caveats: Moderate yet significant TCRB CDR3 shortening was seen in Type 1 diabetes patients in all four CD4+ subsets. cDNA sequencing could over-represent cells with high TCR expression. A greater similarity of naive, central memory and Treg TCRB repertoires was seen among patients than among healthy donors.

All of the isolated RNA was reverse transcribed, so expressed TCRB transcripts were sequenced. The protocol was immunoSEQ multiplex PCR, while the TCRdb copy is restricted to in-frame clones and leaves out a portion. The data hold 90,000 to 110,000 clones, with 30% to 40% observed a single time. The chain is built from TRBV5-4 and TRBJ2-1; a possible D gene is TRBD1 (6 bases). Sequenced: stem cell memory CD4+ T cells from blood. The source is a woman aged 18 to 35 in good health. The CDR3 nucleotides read TGTGCCAGCAGCCAGCCACAGGGTCTCGTCGCTTACAATGAGCAGTTCTTC. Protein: CASSQPQGLVAYNEQFF. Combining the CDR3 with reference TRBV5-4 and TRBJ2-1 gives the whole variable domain ETGVTQSPTHLIKTRGQQVTLRCSSQSGHNTVSWYQQALGQGPQFIFQYYREEENGRGNFPPRFSGLQFPNYSSELNVNALELDDSALYLCASSQPQGLVAYNEQFFGPGTRLTVL.